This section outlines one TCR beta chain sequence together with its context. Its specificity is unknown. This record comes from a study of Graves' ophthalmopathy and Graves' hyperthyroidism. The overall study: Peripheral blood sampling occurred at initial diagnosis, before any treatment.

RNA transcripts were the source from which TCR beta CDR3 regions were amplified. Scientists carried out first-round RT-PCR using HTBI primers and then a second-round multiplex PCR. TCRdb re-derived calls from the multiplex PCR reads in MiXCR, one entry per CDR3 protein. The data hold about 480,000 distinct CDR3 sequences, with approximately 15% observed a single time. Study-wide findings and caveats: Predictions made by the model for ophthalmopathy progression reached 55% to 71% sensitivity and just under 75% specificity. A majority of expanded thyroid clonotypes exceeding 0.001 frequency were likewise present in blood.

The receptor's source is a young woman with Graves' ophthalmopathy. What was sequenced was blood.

The CDR3 region has the DNA TGTGCCAGCACGCCAGAGAGCAATCAGCCCCAGCATTTT. Translating it yields CASTPESNQPQHF. The rearrangement links TRBV2 to TRBJ1-5; no definite D call. This CDR3 contains 13 residues. Germline V gene lookup returns CDR1 SNHLY and CDR2 FYNNEI. V dropped 7 bases and J dropped 1 base, with 8 bases sitting between them.